Given below is one T cell receptor (beta chain) in context. V lost 4 bases and J lost 3, with 9 bases in between. This CDR3 is 13 amino acids long. CDR1 ENHRY and CDR2 SYGVKD come from the germline V gene. The data derive from a study of blood T cell repertoires in COVID-19. Study details: Samples came from the United States, Italy and Spain, spanning acute and convalescent COVID-19. In each case, the material was cDNA or gDNA derived from T cells, B-cell-depleted T cells, or PBMCs.

As originally analysed: Estimation of nucleated cell counts relied on the amplification of reference gene primers. The protocol was immunoSEQ multiplex PCR, while the TCRdb copy is restricted to in-frame clones and leaves out a portion. That table furnishes V, J and clone size, whereas the DNA furnished D and trimming. The table includes about 75,000 clones, about 91% detected once. J is TRBJ1-1 and V is TRBV10-3, with D possibly matching TRBD1 (6 bases). The clonotype comes from a woman in her seventies with acute or convalescent COVID-19. Sequenced: peripheral blood. The CDR3, as DNA: TGTGCCATCAGTGGGGACACCCACACTGAAGCTTTCTTT. It encodes CAISGDTHTEAFF.